This section outlines one T cell receptor (beta chain) sequence together with its context. This clonotype has more than one count but fewer than ten. The target of this receptor is not known. No qualities accompany the bases; no much larger clone lies one base away. These data are taken from a study of T cells after yellow fever vaccination (dated by TCRdb to between 2017 and 2020). Looking at the study overall: Libraries from fractions with low cell numbers were prepared with the SMART-Seq v4 Ultra Low Input RNA kit. To track T-cell clones before and after primary and booster YFV17D yellow fever vaccination, bulk TCR alpha and beta repertoires were sequenced longitudinally. Two healthy male donors, one aged 18 to 29 and one aged 30 to 40 years, made up the cohort. Blood was collected at multiple timepoints before and after primary and secondary immunization, and bulk PBMC replicates and cell subsets were isolated.

From cysteine to phenylalanine, the CDR3 is 17 amino acids long. The kept DNA is CDR3 alone, 51 bases in frame from the first base. The V and J ends are trimmed by 0 bases and 3 bases, leaving 15 bases between them. CDR1 is given as MNHEY and CDR2 as SVGEGT, both from the germline V gene. Findings and caveats that apply to the study as a whole: A small fraction of clonotypes showed up in both the CD4 and CD8 compartments, probably as a result of convergent recombination. The secondary T-cell response was found to be weaker but faster than the primary response, with a peak reached on day 5 rather than on day 15. Because the study included only a couple of donors, the extent to which the findings can be generalized is limited. Computational filtering was required because FACS-sorted repertoires could contain abundant contaminating clonotypes from the bulk population. Most clones expanded after primary vaccination (around 97% of CD4 and about 85% of CD8) were re-detected after the booster, suggesting that broad memory maintenance occurred.

The treatment or condition label, read with the paper, signifies: live attenuated yellow fever vaccine strain. PBMCs were isolated from peripheral blood using a standard Ficoll-Paque protocol. CD4 and CD8 T-cell fractions were isolated with Dynabeads CD4 and CD8 positive selection kits. TriZol was used to extract RNA from bulk PBMCs, CD4 and CD8 fractions, and dextramer-positive and dextramer-negative fractions. Data came from an Illumina NovaSeq 6000. TCR cDNA was synthesized by 5'RACE template switching, which introduced a universal primer site and unique molecular identifiers. cDNA synthesis was primed from both the TCR alpha and TCR beta constant segments. Libraries were amplified in two PCR steps, with sample barcodes and sequencing adapters added in the second step. Sequencing of libraries was performed on Illumina HiSeq 2500 (2x100 bp) or NovaSeq (2x150 bp). The authors processed their data as follows. Reads were demultiplexed and collapsed into UMI consensus sequences with MIGEC, and V(D)J alignment was performed with MiXCR. Using edgeR on replicate PBMC samples, clonotypes were called vaccine-responding if FDR was below 0.01 and the log2 fold change was above 5 up to day 15. CD4 or CD8 identity was assigned to each bulk clonotype according to whether the clonotype was present at higher abundance in the sequenced CD4 repertoire or the sequenced CD8 repertoire. TCRdb trimmed the raw reads at Q25, called clones with MiXCR and kept productive beta chains. One record per CDR3 amino acid sequence lists the most common genes and DNA. The V and J calls, along with clone size, are taken from TCRdb and not from the paper's own processing. Counted in this sample were 150,000 to 200,000 distinct CDR3 sequences; roughly 9% of them appeared once. The ten largest clones represent approximately 35% of the sample.

The specimen was CD8+ T cells sorted from PBMCs, collected 45 days after the yellow fever booster vaccination. The sequence derives from a man aged 18-30 years who received the YFV17D yellow fever vaccine. The sequence links TRBV6-2 or TRBV6-3 to TRBJ2-1; a tentative D call is TRBD1 (7 bases match). The CDR3 region: CASSYSHTGDFYNEQFF. The DNA is TGTGCCAGCAGTTACTCCCACACAGGGGACTTCTACAATGAGCAGTTCTTC.